The next 27 T cell receptor beta chains were all read from a single sample in a study of early T cells in non-severe SARS-CoV-2 infection. TCRdb re-derived calls from the 5' RACE reads in MiXCR, one entry per CDR3 protein. The table shows about 52,000 distinct CDR3 sequences, with just over 8% occurring only once. Sequenced: whole blood. The origin of the receptors is an adult who was a healthcare worker with PCR-confirmed SARS-CoV-2 infection or an uninfected control (not recorded which).

The chain is built from TRBV29-1 and TRBJ2-4; D unresolved. The CDR3 has 13 amino acids. The germline V gene encodes CDR1 SQVTM and CDR2 ANQGSEA. Trimming pared 6 bases from V and 0 bases from J, leaving 9 bases between. The CDR3 reads CSVGDIAKNIQYF. DNA for the CDR3: TGCAGCGTCGGTGACATAGCCAAAAACATTCAGTACTTC. Using reference TRBV29-1 and TRBJ2-4 for the parts outside the CDR3, the full variable domain is SAVISQKPSRDICQRGTSLTIQCQVDSQVTMMFWYRQQPGQSLTLIATANQGSEATYESGFVIDKFPISRPNLTFSTLTVSNMSPEDSSIYLCSVGDIAKNIQYFGAGTRLSVL.

The sample holds a few counts of this clonotype. The chain uses TRBV20-1 and TRBJ1-4; TRBD1 might be the D (6 bases). The CDR3 consists of 14 residues. V was cut by 6 bases and J by 8 bases, with 19 bases left in between. Germline loops: CDR1 DFQATT, CDR2 SNEGSKA (reference sequence). The CDR3 here is CSATFRGIGEKLFF. The DNA for the CDR3 is TGCAGTGCCACCTTTAGGGGGATCGGGGAAAAACTGTTTTTT.

This clonotype has a handful of counts. This chain joins TRBV21-1 and TRBJ2-5; the table's D gene call, TRBD1, was not cross checked with the DNA. TRBV21-1 is given as a pseudogene. This CDR3 has 16 residues. The CDR3 DNA follows: TGTGCCAGCAGCAAGGTTCGCGGGGGTTGCCAAGAGACCCAGTACTTC. Translated: CASSKVRGGCQETQYF.

This clonotype was observed at least ten times. The rearrangement links TRBV25-1 to TRBJ2-7, with 12 bases that match TRBD2. The germline CDR1 and CDR2 sequences are MGHDK and SYGVNS. Trimming removed 2 bases from V and 5 bases from J; junction bases left unmatched: 25. The CDR3 runs 22 residues. The CDR3 here is CASSEVGLTSGRPWGIIDEQYF. The CDR3 bases are TGTGCCAGCAGTGAAGTGGGGCTTACTAGCGGGAGGCCTTGGGGAATTATCGACGAGCAGTACTTC.

At least ten counts were recorded for this clonotype. This rearrangement joins TRBV7-9 to TRBJ1-1; tentatively, D is TRBD1 (6 bases). Germline assignment: CDR1 SEHNR and CDR2 FQNEAQ (reference sequence). The CDR3 has 16 amino acids. Between the trimmed V and J ends, which lost 5 bases and 2 bases, there was a span of 18 bases. CDR3 bases: TGTGCCAGCAGCAGTGGAGTGGGGGCCGGAAACACTGAAGCTTTCTTT. Translation gives CASSSGVGAGNTEAFF.

The gene calls are TRBV11-2 and TRBJ2-1, with a weak D call TRBD1 (5 bases). This CDR3 is 13 amino acids long. V was cut by 1 base and J by 14 bases, with 15 bases left in between. Germline CDR1 is SGHAT and CDR2 is FQNNGV. The CDR3 spells CASSLASQGSEFF. CDR3 DNA: TGTGCCAGCAGCTTAGCTTCCCAGGGCTCGGAGTTCTTC.

This clonotype was recorded many times. The rearrangement links TRBV28 to TRBJ1-5, with D possibly being TRBD1 (6 bases). CDR1 is MDHEN, CDR2 SYDVKM, per germline. Deletions cut 4 bases from V and 4 bases from J, with 14 bases between. CDR3 length equals 15 residues. CDR3 coding DNA: TGTGCCAGCAGTTCAGCAGGGGTTAGTAATCAGCCCCAGCATTTT. The encoded protein is CASSSAGVSNQPQHF.

This clonotype was recorded many times. V and J are TRBV7-3 and TRBJ2-3, with 10 bases lining up with TRBD2. Per the germline V gene, CDR1 is SGHTA and CDR2 is FQGTGA. The CDR3 contains 16 residues. Trimming at V came to 0 bases and at J to 1 base, leaving 1 base not matched to a gene. CDR3 nucleotide sequence: TGTGCCAGCAGCTTAACAGGGACTAGCGGCACAGATACGCAGTATTTT. Translating gives CASSLTGTSGTDTQYF.

This sequence joins TRBV7-2 and TRBJ2-1; 10 nucleotides align to TRBD2. The V and J ends lost 2 bases and 4 bases, in that order; junction bases with no gene match: 2. Germline CDR1 reads SGHTA; CDR2 reads FQGNSA. The CDR3 extends over 15 amino acids. This chain's CDR3 is CASSLRTSGYNEQFF. DNA for the CDR3: TGTGCCAGCAGCTTAAGGACTAGCGGATACAATGAGCAGTTCTTC.

This clonotype was found a few times. The chain has TRBV6-5 and TRBJ2-7, with 7 bases that match TRBD1. Germline values: CDR1 MNHEY, CDR2 SVGAGI. This CDR3 comprises 15 residues. V gave up 8 bases and J gave up 2 bases; unmatched junction bases: 12. CDR3 in amino acids: CASGDLDRAAYEQYF. CDR3 bases: TGTGCCAGCGGAGACCTTGACAGGGCAGCCTACGAGCAGTACTTC.

This chain uses TRBV28 with TRBJ1-2; TRBD1 matches 8 bases. This CDR3 contains 15 residues. CDR1 MDHEN and CDR2 SYDVKM come from the germline V gene. The V segment lost 3 bases and the J segment 8 bases; nucleotides outside the gene matches: 11. The CDR3 region is CASSFLAGGLQGYTF. For the CDR3, the DNA is TGTGCCAGCAGTTTCTTGGCAGGGGGCCTTCAGGGCTACACCTTC.

This clonotype was picked up many times. The chain couples TRBV7-8 to TRBJ2-5; D possibly uses TRBD1 or TRBD2 (5 bases each). Trimming left V 5 bases short and J 4 bases short, with 14 bases between. CDR1 is SGHVS and CDR2 is FQNEAQ in the germline V gene. The length of the CDR3 is 14 residues. CDR3 coding DNA: TGTGCCAGCAGCCCCCCTGGGGGAACAGAGACCCAGTACTTC. The encoded protein is CASSPPGGTETQYF.

On this clonotype itself: This is likely a read error, given that the CDR3 carries no conserved phenylalanine or tryptophan at its end. This chain links TRBV12-3 or TRBV12-4 with TRBJ2-1, with D possibly TRBD1 on 5 matching bases. Trimming took 5 bases from V and 4 from J, leaving 9 bases between them. The CDR3 has 13 amino acids. The CDR3 reads CASSPDSYNEQFL. CDR3 DNA sequence: TGTGCCAGCAGTCCCGACAGTTACAATGAGCAGTTCCTC.

This clonotype appeared many times. V usage is TRBV11-2 and J usage is TRBJ2-7, with D unresolved. In germline, CDR1 is SGHAT, CDR2 FQNNGV. Trimming removed 7 bases from V and 0 bases from J, with 7 bases in between. The CDR3 is made up of 12 amino acids. The CDR3 loop reads CASTYPSYEQYF. The CDR3 DNA reads TGTGCCAGCACCTACCCCTCCTACGAGCAGTACTTC.

This clonotype has just a few counts. The chain is built from TRBV3-1 and TRBJ1-1; 7 bases line up with TRBD1. This CDR3 comprises 15 residues. In germline, CDR1 is LGHDT, CDR2 YNNKEL (reference sequence). V lost 5 bases and J lost 1; bases outside the gene matches: 7. The DNA for the CDR3 is TGTGCCAGCAGCAGGGGACAGCAACCGAACACTGAAGCTTTCTTT. It codes for CASSRGQQPNTEAFF.

This clonotype turned up a few times. The rearrangement links TRBV5-4 to TRBJ1-5; unclear D gene. Germline CDR1 is SGHNT and CDR2 is YYREEE (reference sequence). The V gene lost 3 bases and the J gene lost 0 bases, with 7 bases spanning the gap. The CDR3 is 14 amino acids. The CDR3 loop reads CASSSGPSNQPQHF. The CDR3 DNA sequence: TGTGCCAGCAGCTCCGGGCCTAGCAATCAGCCCCAGCATTTT.

This clonotype was observed at least ten times. This sequence joins TRBV7-9 and TRBJ1-1; 10 positions match TRBD1. The CDR3 runs to 15 residues. In germline, CDR1 is SEHNR, CDR2 FQNEAQ (reference sequence). Trimming at V came to 5 bases and at J to 5 bases, leaving 8 bases not matched to a gene. CDR3 amino acids: CASSTNGQGGTEAFF. CDR3 nucleotide sequence: TGTGCCAGCAGCACTAATGGACAGGGGGGGACTGAAGCTTTCTTT.

This clonotype was counted only a few times. The CDR3 region is CALGGGPGQPQHF. DNA for the CDR3: TGTGCCTTAGGGGGGGGCCCAGGCCAGCCCCAGCATTTT. V is TRBV30 and J is TRBJ1-5, with D tentatively TRBD1 (6 bases). Per germline, CDR1 GTSNPN and CDR2 SVGIG (reference sequence). The ends were cut back, 7 bases at V and 7 bases at J, with 17 bases in the middle. This CDR3 is 13 amino acids long.

This clonotype turned up a few times. The rearrangement links TRBV6-1 to TRBJ1-1; tentative D call: TRBD1 (6 bases). Germline CDR1 MNHNS, CDR2 SASEGT. Trimming cost V 0 bases and J 7 bases, with 9 bases left between them. The length of the CDR3 is 13 residues. This chain's CDR3 is CASSEAGGLEAFF. The CDR3 nucleotides read TGTGCCAGCAGTGAAGCAGGGGGGCTTGAAGCTTTCTTT.

This clonotype was seen repeatedly, ten times or more. This chain connects TRBV18 to TRBJ2-1, with a weak D call TRBD2 (6 bases). CDR1 is KGHSH, CDR2 LQKENI, per germline. The V end was cut by 2 bases, the J end by 6 bases, with 14 bases between. CDR3 length: 15 residues. This CDR3 is CASSPGGRFSNEQFF. The CDR3 DNA follows: TGTGCCAGCTCACCAGGGGGGAGATTCAGCAATGAGCAGTTCTTC.

This chain uses TRBV4-3 with TRBJ2-3; possible D gene TRBD2, 5 bases. The CDR3 is 16 residues long. The germline V gene has CDR1 LGHNA and CDR2 YSLEER. V dropped 1 base and J dropped 0 bases, with 11 bases sitting between them. CDR3 loop: CASSQGGDPSTDTQYF. CDR3 nucleotide sequence: TGCGCCAGCAGCCAAGGGGGAGACCCAAGCACAGATACGCAGTATTTT.

This clonotype was observed at least ten times. V is TRBV11-1 and J is TRBJ2-1; 8 positions match TRBD2. CDR3 length: 15 residues. The J segment lost 9 bases and the V segment lost 5 bases, leaving 12 bases of the junction unmatched. Germline values: CDR1 SGHAT, CDR2 FQDESV (reference sequence). The DNA for the CDR3 is TGTGCCAGCAGCGGACGGACTAGCAGGTCCGGTGAGCAGTTCTTC. Its protein product is CASSGRTSRSGEQFF.

This clonotype has more than one count but fewer than ten. The rearrangement links TRBV20-1 to TRBJ1-3; no clear D gene. From germline, CDR1 is DFQATT and CDR2 SNEGSKA (reference sequence). Trimming took off 1 base at V and 4 bases at J, with 8 bases between the two ends. The CDR3 has 13 residues. This CDR3 is CSARAQRGNTIYF. DNA for the CDR3: TGCAGTGCTAGAGCCCAAAGAGGAAACACCATATATTTT.

This clonotype was counted at least ten times. The V gene is TRBV5-1, the J gene TRBJ1-2; no clear D gene. Germline loops: CDR1 SGHRS, CDR2 YFSETQ. Trimming took off 0 bases at V and 3 bases at J, with 12 bases between the two ends. This CDR3 has 15 amino acids. The CDR3 DNA follows: TGCGCCAGCAGCTTGGAATGGGGTATGGACTATGGCTACACCTTC. Translating it yields CASSLEWGMDYGYTF.

This clonotype has just a few counts. J is TRBJ2-5 and V is TRBV5-1; 13 bases are a match to TRBD2. V shed 5 bases and J 2 bases; nucleotides not matched to a gene: 3. Germline-derived CDR1 and CDR2 are SGHRS and YFSETQ. This CDR3 region has 15 residues. CDR3 coding DNA: TGCGCCAGCAGACAGGGACTAGCGGGACAAGAGACCCAGTACTTC. Its protein product is CASRQGLAGQETQYF.

This chain links TRBV1 with TRBJ1-2; TRBD1 is the table's D call, not checked against the DNA. TRBV1 is termed a pseudogene. CDR3 length equals 19 residues. The CDR3 reads CTSSQEPGTGNYLRYGYTF. Here the CDR3 DNA reads TGCACCAGCAGCCAAGAACCCGGGACAGGGAACTATCTTCGCTATGGCTACACCTTC.

This clonotype was seen ten or more times. V usage is TRBV19 and J usage is TRBJ1-4; 10 nucleotides agree with TRBD1. The V and J ends lost 7 bases and 6 bases, in that order; junction bases with no gene match: 5. CDR1 is LNHDA, CDR2 SQIVND, per germline (reference sequence). The CDR3 contains 14 residues. CDR3 nucleotides: TGTGCCAGTAACCCAGACAGGGGGCATGAAAAACTGTTTTTT. Translated: CASNPDRGHEKLFF.